This TCR beta chain was identified during a study of blood T cell repertoires in COVID-19. Using immunoSEQ multiplex PCR, the repertoire was profiled, and TCRdb retains in-frame clones only, with some absent. Here the sample spans some 130,000 clones, approximately 81% being singletons. Germline CDR1 reads SGHVS; CDR2 reads FQNEAQ. The V and J ends lost 5 bases and 10 bases respectively, with 30 bases between them. This CDR3 region has 19 residues. Sequencing was done on a sample of peripheral blood. This chain links TRBV7-8 with TRBJ1-6; D possibly corresponds to TRBD1 (6 bases). The TCR originated in a woman aged 30 to 39 who had recovered from COVID-19. The CDR3: CASSPRRFRGGYLGSPLHF. Here the CDR3 DNA reads TGTGCCAGCAGCCCGAGGCGGTTTCGGGGGGGCTACCTCGGCTCACCCCTCCACTTT. Full variable domain (missing parts from reference TRBV7-8 and TRBJ1-6): GAGVSQSPRYKVAKRGQDVALRCDPISGHVSLFWYQQALGQGPEFLTYFQNEAQLDKSGLPSDRFFAERPEGSVSTLKIQRTQQEDSAVYLCASSPRRFRGGYLGSPLHFGNGTRLTVT.